The 7 T cell receptor beta chains below all came from one sample that was sequenced in a study of a mutant IDH1 vaccine in newly diagnosed glioma. Time point described: week 47, end of study. Topical imiquimod accompanied each vaccine dose, which consisted of 300 ug of mutant IDH1 20-mer peptide. Produced via immunoSEQ multiplex PCR; TCRdb's table is partial and in-frame only. There are tens of thousands of clones in the sample; 80% to 85% occur only once, and approximately 3.4% lies in the top ten. What these receptors recognize is not known. Specimen: PBMCs, collected from a glioma patient whose treatment included an IDH1 peptide vaccine. These TCRs come from a woman between 45 and 65 years old with glioma.

The chain carries TRBV2 and TRBJ2-5; D unclear. Germline values: CDR1 SNHLY, CDR2 FYNNEI. CDR3 length: 16 residues. V lost 0 bases and J lost 0, with 11 bases in between. Here the CDR3 reads CASSEALRPNQETQYF. The CDR3 DNA follows: TGTGCCAGCAGTGAAGCGCTTCGGCCGAACCAAGAGACCCAGTACTTC.

The CDR3 DNA reads as TGTGCCAGCAGTCCCCGGGACAGGGGGGGAAATTCACCCCTCCACTTT. It translates to CASSPRDRGGNSPLHF. V and J are TRBV6-6 and TRBJ1-6; the match to TRBD1 covers 11 bases. V shed 5 bases and J 7 bases; nucleotides not matched to a gene: 7. CDR1 is MNHNY and CDR2 is SVGAGI in the germline V gene (reference sequence). The CDR3 spans 16 residues.

This chain connects TRBV30 to TRBJ1-3; the D is unclear. V gave up 6 bases and J gave up 0 bases, with 12 bases separating them. This CDR3 is built from 14 residues. Germline lookup yields CDR1 GTSNPN and CDR2 SVGIG (reference sequence). CDR3 nucleotide sequence: TGTGCCTGCCCCGCGGCCTTCTCTGGAAACACCATATATTTT. It encodes CACPAAFSGNTIYF.

The chain links TRBV7-2 to TRBJ1-1; 10 nucleotides match TRBD1. CDR1 is SGHTA and CDR2 is FQGNSA in the germline V gene. The CDR3 contains 15 residues. V lost 5 bases, J lost 5 bases, and 8 bases stayed unmatched. This CDR3 reads CASSPQWDRGTEAFF. The DNA of the CDR3 is TGTGCCAGCAGCCCTCAATGGGACAGGGGTACTGAAGCTTTCTTT.

This sequence joins TRBV11-2 and TRBJ2-5, with D possibly matching TRBD2 (5 bases). V was trimmed by 5 bases and J by 5 bases, leaving 15 bases between them. The CDR3 is made up of 14 amino acids. Per germline, CDR1 SGHAT and CDR2 FQNNGV. CDR3 nucleotide sequence: TGTGCCAGCAGCCCCCTGGGAGTTGGGGAGACCCAGTACTTC. Encoded protein: CASSPLGVGETQYF.

The V gene is TRBV5-1, the J gene TRBJ2-6, with D maybe TRBD1 (8 bases). The CDR3 is 19 amino acids. The V end lost 8 bases, the J end lost 0 bases, and 24 bases lay between the germline ends. Per the germline V gene, CDR1 is SGHRS and CDR2 is YFSETQ. The CDR3 protein is CARWSGTGPPSSGANVLTF. The DNA for the CDR3 is TGCGCCAGATGGAGCGGGACAGGTCCTCCCAGCTCTGGGGCCAACGTCCTGACTTTC.

The chain joins TRBV6-1 to TRBJ1-1, with 10 bases identical to TRBD1. The CDR3 extends over 15 amino acids. Germline V gene data show CDR1 as MNHNS and CDR2 as SASEGT. Unmatched junction bases numbered 7, after V lost 4 bases and J lost 5 bases. The CDR3 sequence: CASSGGTGDVTEAFF. In DNA, the CDR3 is TGTGCCAGCAGTGGTGGGACAGGGGATGTTACTGAAGCTTTCTTT.